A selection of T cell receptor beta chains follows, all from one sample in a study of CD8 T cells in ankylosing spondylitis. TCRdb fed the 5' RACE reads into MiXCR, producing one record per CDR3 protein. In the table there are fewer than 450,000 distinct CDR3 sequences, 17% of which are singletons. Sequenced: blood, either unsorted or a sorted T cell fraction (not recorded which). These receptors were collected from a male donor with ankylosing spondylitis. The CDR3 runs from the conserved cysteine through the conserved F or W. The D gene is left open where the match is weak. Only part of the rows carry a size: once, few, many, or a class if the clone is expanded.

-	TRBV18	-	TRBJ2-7	TGTGCCAGCTCACCACCTTATGGGCCCAGCTCCTACGAGCAGTACTTC	CASSPPYGPSSYEQYF
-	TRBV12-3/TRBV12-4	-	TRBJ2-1	TGTGCCAGCAGTTTATCCAGCGGACACAATGAGCAGTTCTTC	CASSLSSGHNEQFF
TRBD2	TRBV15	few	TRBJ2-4	TGTGCCACCACTCCCGGGGGGGCCAAAAACATTCAGTACTTC	CATTPGGAKNIQYF
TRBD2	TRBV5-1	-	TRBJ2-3	TGCGCCAGCAGCCTTCGGACTAGCGGGGAAACAGATACGCAGTATTTT	CASSLRTSGETDTQYF
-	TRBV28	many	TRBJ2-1	TGTGCCAGCACGTCCGGGGGCCAGTTGAGCTCCTACAATGAGCAGTTCTTC	CASTSGGQLSSYNEQFF
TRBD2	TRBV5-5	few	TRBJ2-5	TGTGCCAGCAGCCTCAGTCCGGCTAGCGGCCAAGAGACCCAGTACTTC	CASSLSPASGQETQYF
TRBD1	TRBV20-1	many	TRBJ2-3	TGCAGTGCTAGAGATCAAGGGCAGGGGGCGGGAGATACGCAGTATTTT	CSARDQGQGAGDTQYF
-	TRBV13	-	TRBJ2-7	TGTGCCAGCAGCTTCCGTACGGGAGATTCCTACGAGCAGTACTTC	CASSFRTGDSYEQYF
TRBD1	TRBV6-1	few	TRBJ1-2	TGTGCCAGCAGTGAATACGTGAGGGACAGACTCCTTAATGGCTACACCTTC	CASSEYVRDRLLNGYTF
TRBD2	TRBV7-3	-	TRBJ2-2	TGTGCCAGCAGCATCGGGACTAGCGGAGGTACCGGGGAGCTGTTTTTT	CASSIGTSGGTGELFF
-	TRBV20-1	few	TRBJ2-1	TGCAGTGTTATGACGTCCAGCTCCTACAATGAGCAGTTCTTC	CSVMTSSSYNEQFF
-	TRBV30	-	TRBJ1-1	TGTGCCTGGTCAGTGAACACTGAAGCTTTCTTT	CAWSVNTEAFF
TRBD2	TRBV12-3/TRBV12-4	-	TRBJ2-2	TGTGCCAGCAGCCGGCCCGCAACTAGCGGGGGGGCTATCGGGGAGCTGTTTTTT	CASSRPATSGGAIGELFF
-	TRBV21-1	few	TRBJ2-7	TGTGCCAGCAGCAAAAACAGGGTAGGAGAGCAGTACTTC	CASSKNRVGEQYF
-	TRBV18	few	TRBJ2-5	TGTGCCAGCTCACTCGAAGGGATAGGAAAAGAGACCCAGTACTTC	CASSLEGIGKETQYF
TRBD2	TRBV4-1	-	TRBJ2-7	TGCGCCAGCAGCCAAGATATCAGCGGGAGTTTCTACGAGCAGTACTTC	CASSQDISGSFYEQYF
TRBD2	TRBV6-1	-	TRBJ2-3	TGTGCCAGCAGGCCCGGACTAGCGGGAGGCACAGATACGCAGTATTTT	CASRPGLAGGTDTQYF
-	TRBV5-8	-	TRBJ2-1	TGTGCCAGCAGCCCACCGCCCGACAGGTCAAAAAATGAGCAGTTCTTC	CASSPPPDRSKNEQFF
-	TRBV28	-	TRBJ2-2	TGTGCCAGCAGCTCCCCGAGGGGGAGGAGGAACACCGGGGAGCTGTTTTTT	CASSSPRGRRNTGELFF
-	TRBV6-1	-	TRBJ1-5	TGTGCCAGCAGTGAACTGGGGGACTCCCAGCCCCAGCATTTT	CASSELGDSQPQHF
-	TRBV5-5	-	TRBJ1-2	TGTGCCAGCAGCCGCCGGGACATCTATGGCTACACCTTC	CASSRRDIYGYTF